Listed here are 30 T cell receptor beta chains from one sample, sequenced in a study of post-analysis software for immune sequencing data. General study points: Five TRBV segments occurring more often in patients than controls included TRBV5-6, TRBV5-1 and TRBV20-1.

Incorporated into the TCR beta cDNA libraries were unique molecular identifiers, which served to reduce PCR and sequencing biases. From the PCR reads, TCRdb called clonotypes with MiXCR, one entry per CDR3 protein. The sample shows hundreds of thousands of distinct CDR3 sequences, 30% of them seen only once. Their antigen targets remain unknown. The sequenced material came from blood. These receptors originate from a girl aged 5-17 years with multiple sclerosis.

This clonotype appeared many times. CDR3 DNA sequence: TGCAGTGCAACCAGCGGAAGCTCCTACAATGAGCAGTTCTTC. Amino acid sequence: CSATSGSSYNEQFF. V gene TRBV20-1 combines with J gene TRBJ2-1, with a tentative D call TRBD2 (5 bases). The CDR3 runs 14 residues. The ends were cut back, 6 bases at V and 0 bases at J, with 12 bases in the middle. CDR1 is DFQATT, CDR2 SNEGSKA, per germline (reference sequence).

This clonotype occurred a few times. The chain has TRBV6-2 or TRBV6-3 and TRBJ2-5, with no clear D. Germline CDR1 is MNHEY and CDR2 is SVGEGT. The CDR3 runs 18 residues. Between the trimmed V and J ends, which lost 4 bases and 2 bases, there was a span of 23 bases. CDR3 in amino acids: CASSFSTGLAVEQETQYF. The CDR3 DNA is TGTGCCAGCAGTTTCTCCACGGGCCTCGCCGTGGAGCAAGAGACCCAGTACTTC.

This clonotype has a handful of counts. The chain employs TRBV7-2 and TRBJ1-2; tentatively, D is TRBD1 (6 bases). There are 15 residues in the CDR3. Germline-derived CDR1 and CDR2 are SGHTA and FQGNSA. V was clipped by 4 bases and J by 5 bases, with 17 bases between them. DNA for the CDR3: TGTGCCAGCAGCTACCACGGGGGCGCACGGTATGGCTACACCTTC. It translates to CASSYHGGARYGYTF.

The chain's CDR3 is CASSYDIQETQYF. The CDR3 DNA reads as TGTGCCAGCAGTTACGACATACAAGAGACCCAGTACTTC. V usage is TRBV25-1 and J usage is TRBJ2-5; D is unresolved. Germline assignment: CDR1 MGHDK and CDR2 SYGVNS. The CDR3 has 13 residues. Deletions cut 5 bases from V and 2 bases from J, with 9 bases between.

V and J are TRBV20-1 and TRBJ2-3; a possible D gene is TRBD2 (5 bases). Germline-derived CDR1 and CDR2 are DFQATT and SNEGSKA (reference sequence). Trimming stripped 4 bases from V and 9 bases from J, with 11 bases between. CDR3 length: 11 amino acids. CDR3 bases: TGCAGTGCTACCTTGGGAGAAACGCAGTATTTT. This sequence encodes CSATLGETQYF.

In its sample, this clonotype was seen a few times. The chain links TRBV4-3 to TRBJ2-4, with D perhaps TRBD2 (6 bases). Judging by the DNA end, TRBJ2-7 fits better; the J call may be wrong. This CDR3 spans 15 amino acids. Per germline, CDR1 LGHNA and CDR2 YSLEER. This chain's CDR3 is CASSRQRVGSYEQYF. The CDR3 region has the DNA TGCGCCAGCAGCCGCCAGCGGGTGGGGTCCTACGAGCAGTACTTC.

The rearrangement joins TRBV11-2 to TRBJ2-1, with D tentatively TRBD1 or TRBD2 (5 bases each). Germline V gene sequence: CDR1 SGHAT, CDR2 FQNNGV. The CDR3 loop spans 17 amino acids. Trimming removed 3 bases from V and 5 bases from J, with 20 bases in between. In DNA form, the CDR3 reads TGTGCCAGCAGCTTCCGGGACCCGAGGGGCCTCCACAATGAGCAGTTCTTC. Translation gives CASSFRDPRGLHNEQFF.

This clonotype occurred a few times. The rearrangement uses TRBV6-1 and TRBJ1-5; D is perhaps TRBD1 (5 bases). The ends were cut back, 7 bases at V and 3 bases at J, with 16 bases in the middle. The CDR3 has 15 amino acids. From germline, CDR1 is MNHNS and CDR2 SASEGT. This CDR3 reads CASTRDGKSNQPQHF. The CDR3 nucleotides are TGTGCCAGCACCCGGGACGGGAAGTCCAATCAGCCCCAGCATTTT.

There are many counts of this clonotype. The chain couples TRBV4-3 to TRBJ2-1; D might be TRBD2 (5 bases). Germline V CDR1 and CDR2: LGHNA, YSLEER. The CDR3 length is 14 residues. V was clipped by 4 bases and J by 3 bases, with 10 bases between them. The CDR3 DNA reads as TGCGCCAGCAGCCCCCGGGGTAGCTACAATGAGCAGTTCTTC. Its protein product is CASSPRGSYNEQFF.

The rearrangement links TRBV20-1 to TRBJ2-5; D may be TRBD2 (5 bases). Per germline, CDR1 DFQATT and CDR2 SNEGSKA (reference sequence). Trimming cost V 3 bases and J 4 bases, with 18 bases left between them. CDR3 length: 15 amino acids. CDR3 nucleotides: TGCAGTGCTAGGGGAGAGCGGCCCTGGGGAGAGACCCAGTACTTC. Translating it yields CSARGERPWGETQYF.

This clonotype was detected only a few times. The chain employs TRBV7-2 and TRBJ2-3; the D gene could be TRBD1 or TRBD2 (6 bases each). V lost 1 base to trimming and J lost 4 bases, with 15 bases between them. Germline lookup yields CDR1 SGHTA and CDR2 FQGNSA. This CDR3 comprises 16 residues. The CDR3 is CASSLVGGRGADTQYF. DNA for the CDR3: TGTGCCAGCAGCTTAGTAGGGGGGCGCGGAGCAGATACGCAGTATTTT.

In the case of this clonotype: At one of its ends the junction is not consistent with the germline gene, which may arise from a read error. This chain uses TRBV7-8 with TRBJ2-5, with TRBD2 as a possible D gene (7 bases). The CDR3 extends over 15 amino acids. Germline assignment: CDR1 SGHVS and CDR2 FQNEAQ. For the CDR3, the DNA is TGTGCCAACAGCTTTGAGGGGGGGGACCAAGAGACCCAGTACTTC. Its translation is CANSFEGGDQETQYF.

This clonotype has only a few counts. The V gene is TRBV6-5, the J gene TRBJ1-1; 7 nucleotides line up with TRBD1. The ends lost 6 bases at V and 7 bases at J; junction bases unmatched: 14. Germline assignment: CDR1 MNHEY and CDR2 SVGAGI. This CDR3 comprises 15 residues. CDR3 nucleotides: TGTGCCAGCAGCTCTAGACAGGGCGAAGGGGGTGAAGCTTTCTTT. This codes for CASSSRQGEGGEAFF.

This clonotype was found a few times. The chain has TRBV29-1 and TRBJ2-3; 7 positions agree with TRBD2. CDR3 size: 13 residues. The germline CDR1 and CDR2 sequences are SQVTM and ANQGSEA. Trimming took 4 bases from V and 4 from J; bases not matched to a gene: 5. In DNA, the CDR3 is TGCAGCGTTGGGGCGGGAGTGGCAGATACGCAGTATTTT. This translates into CSVGAGVADTQYF.

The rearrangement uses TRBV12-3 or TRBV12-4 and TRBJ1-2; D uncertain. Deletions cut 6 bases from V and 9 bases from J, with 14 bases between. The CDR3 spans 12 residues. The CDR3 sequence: CASSPVPGRYTF. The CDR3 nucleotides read TGTGCCAGCAGCCCCGTTCCCGGGCGCTACACCTTC.

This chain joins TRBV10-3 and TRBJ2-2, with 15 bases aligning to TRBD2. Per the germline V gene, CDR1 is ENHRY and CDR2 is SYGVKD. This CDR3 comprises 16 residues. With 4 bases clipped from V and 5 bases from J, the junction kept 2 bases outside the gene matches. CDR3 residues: CAISGGTSGRTGELFF. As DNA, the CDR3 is TGTGCCATCAGTGGCGGGACTAGCGGGAGGACCGGGGAGCTGTTTTTT.

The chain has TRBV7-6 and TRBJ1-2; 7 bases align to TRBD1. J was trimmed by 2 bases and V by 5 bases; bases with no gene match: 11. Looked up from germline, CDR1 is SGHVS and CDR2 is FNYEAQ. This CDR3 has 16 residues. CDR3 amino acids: CASSQTMGQLNYGYTF. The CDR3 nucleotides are TGTGCCAGCAGCCAAACAATGGGACAGCTGAACTATGGCTACACCTTC.

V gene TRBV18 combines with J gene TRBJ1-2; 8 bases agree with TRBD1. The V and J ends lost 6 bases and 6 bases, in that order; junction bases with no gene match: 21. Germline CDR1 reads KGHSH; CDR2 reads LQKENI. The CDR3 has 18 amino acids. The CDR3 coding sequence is TGTGCCAGCTCGCGCCAGTTTGAGCAGGGGGCTCTTCCGCATGGCTACACCTTC. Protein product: CASSRQFEQGALPHGYTF. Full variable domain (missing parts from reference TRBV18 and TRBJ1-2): NAGVMQNPRHLVRRRGQEARLRCSPMKGHSHVYWYRQLPEEGLKFMVYLQKENIIDESGMPKERFSAEFPKEGPSILRIQQVVRGDSAAYFCASSRQFEQGALPHGYTFGSGTRLTVV.

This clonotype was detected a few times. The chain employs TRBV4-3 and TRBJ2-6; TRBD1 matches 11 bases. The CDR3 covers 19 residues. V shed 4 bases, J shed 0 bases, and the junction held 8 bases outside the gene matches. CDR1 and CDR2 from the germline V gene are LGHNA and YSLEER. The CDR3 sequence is CASSRIRTGGPSGANVLTF. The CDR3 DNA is TGCGCCAGCAGCCGCATCCGGACAGGGGGCCCCTCTGGGGCCAACGTCCTGACTTTC.

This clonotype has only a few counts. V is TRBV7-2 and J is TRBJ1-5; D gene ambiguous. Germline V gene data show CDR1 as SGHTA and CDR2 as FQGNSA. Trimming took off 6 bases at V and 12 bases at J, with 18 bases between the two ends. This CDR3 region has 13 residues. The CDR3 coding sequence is TGTGCCAGCAGTCTTAGGCGCAGGACGCGCCAGCATTTT. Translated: CASSLRRRTRQHF.

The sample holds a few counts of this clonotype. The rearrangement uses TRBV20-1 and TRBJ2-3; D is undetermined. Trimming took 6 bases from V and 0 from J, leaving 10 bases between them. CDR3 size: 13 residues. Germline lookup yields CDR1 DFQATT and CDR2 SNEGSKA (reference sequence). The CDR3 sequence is CSAKGDSTDTQYF. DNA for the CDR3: TGCAGTGCCAAGGGTGACAGCACAGATACGCAGTATTTT.

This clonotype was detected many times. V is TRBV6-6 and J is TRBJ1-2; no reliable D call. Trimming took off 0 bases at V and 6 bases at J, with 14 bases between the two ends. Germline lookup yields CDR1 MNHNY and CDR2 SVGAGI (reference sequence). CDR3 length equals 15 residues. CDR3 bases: TGTGCCAGCAGTTACTCCGGGGATGGGGTAGATGGCTACACCTTC. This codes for CASSYSGDGVDGYTF.

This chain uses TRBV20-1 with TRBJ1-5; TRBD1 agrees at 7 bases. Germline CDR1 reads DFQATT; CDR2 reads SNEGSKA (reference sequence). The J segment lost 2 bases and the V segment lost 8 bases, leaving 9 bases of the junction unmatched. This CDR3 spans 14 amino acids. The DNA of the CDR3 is TGCAGTCCCGCGACAGGGTTGGGCAATCAGCCCCAGCATTTT. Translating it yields CSPATGLGNQPQHF.

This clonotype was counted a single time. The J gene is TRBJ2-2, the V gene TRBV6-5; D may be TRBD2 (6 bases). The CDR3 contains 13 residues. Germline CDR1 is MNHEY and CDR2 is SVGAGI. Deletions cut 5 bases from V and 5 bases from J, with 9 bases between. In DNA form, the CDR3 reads TGTGCCAGCAGTGGCGGGGTTACCGGGGAGCTGTTTTTT. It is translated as CASSGGVTGELFF.

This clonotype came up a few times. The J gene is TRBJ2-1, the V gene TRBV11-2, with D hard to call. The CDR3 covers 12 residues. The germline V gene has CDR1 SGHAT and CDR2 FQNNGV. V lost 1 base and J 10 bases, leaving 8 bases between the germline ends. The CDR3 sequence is CASSLAQWEQFF. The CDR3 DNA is TGTGCCAGCAGCTTAGCACAGTGGGAGCAGTTCTTC.

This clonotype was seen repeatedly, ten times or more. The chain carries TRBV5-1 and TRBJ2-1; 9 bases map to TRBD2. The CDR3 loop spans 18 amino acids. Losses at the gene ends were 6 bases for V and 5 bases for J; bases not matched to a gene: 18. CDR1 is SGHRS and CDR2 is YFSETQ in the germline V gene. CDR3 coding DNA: TGCGCCAGCACGAATGGGCTAGCGGGAACTCCCCAACACAATGAGCAGTTCTTC. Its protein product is CASTNGLAGTPQHNEQFF.

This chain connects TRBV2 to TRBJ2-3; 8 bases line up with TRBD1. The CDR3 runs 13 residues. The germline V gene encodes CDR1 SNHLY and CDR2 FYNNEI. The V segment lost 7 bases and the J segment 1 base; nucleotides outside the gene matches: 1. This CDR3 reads CASMDRGTDTQYF. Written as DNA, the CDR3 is TGTGCCAGCATGGACAGGGGCACAGATACGCAGTATTTT.

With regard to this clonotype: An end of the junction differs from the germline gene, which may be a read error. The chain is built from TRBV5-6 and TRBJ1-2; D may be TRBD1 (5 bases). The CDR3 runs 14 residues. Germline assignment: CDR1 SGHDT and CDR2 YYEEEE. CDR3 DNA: TGTGCCAGCAGCATCAAGGGCTCCCAGGGTGGCCACACCTTC. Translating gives CASSIKGSQGGHTF.

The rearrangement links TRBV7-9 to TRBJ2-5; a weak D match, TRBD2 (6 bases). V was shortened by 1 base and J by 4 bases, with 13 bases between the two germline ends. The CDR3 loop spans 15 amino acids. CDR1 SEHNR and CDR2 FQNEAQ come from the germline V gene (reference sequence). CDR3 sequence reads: CASSLVGGPSETQYF. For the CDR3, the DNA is TGTGCCAGCAGCTTAGTCGGGGGTCCCTCAGAGACCCAGTACTTC.

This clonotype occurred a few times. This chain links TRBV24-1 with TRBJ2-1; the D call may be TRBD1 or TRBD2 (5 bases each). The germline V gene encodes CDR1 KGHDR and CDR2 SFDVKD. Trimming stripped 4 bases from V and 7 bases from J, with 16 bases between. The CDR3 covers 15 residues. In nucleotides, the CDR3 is TGTGCCACCAGTGACCCACGGGGCCAGAGGAATGAGCAGTTCTTC. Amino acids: CATSDPRGQRNEQFF.